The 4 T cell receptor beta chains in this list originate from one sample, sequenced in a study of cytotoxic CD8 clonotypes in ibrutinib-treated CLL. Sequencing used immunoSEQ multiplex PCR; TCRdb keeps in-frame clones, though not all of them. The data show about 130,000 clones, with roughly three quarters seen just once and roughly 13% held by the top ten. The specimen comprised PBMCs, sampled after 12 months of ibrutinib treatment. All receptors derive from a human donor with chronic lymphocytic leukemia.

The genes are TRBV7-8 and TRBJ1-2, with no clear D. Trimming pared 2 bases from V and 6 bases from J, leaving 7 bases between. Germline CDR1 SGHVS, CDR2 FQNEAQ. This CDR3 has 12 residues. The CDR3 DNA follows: TGTGCCAGCAGCTTACCCGGCCATGGCTACACCTTC. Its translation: CASSLPGHGYTF.

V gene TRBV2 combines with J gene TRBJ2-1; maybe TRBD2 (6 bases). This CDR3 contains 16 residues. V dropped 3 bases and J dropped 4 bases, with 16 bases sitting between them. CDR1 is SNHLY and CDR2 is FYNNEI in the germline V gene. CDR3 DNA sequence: TGTGCCAGCAGTGAGAGACTAGTGGGGGTATACAATGAGCAGTTCTTC. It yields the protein CASSERLVGVYNEQFF.

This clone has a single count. The CDR3 region has the DNA TGTGCCCGAGGCAGCGCGGCGGGAAACACCATATATTTT. This sequence encodes CARGSAAGNTIYF. This sequence joins TRBV2 and TRBJ1-3; the D is unclear. The V gene lost 11 bases and the J gene lost 4 bases, with 15 bases spanning the gap. Germline CDR1 and CDR2: SNHLY and FYNNEI. The CDR3 sequence is 13 residues long.

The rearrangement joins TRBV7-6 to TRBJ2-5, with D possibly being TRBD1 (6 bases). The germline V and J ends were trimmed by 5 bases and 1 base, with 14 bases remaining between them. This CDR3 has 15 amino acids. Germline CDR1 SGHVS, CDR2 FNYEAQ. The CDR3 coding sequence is TGTGCCAGCAGCCCGAGGGGGTACATCCAAGAGACCCAGTACTTC. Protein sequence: CASSPRGYIQETQYF.